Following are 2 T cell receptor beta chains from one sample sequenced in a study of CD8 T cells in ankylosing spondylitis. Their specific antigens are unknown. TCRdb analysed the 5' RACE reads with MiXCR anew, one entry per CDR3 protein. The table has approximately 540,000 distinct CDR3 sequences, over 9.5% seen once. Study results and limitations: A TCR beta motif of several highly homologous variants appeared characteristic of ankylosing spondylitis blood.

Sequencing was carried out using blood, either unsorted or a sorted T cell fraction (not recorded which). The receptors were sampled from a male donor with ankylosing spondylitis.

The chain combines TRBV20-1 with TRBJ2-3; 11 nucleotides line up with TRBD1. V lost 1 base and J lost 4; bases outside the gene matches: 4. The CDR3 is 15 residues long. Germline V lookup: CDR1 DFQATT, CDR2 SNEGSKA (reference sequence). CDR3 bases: TGCAGTGCTAGAGCTCGGACAGGGGGCGCAGATACGCAGTATTTT. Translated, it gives CSARARTGGADTQYF.

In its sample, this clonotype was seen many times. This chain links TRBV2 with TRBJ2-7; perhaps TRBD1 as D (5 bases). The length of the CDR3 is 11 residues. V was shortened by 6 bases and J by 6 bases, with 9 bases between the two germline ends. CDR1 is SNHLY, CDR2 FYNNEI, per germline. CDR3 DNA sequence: TGTGCCAGCAGGGACACGGGCGAGCAGTACTTC. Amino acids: CASRDTGEQYF.